This TCR beta chain was retrieved from a study of T cells in localized non-small cell lung cancer. Trimming shortened V by 4 bases and J by 0 bases, and 18 bases separated the two germline ends. The CDR3 has 17 residues. CDR1 SNHLY and CDR2 FYNNEI come from the germline V gene. Profiled with immunoSEQ multiplex PCR; TCRdb holds only in-frame clones, not every one. The sample consists of about 9,600 clones, about 90% of them appearing once. The chain employs TRBV2 and TRBJ1-1; D gene ambiguous. This sample comprised peripheral blood, obtained before any cancer treatment. The source of this sequence is a male donor aged 60 or older with stage III squamous cell lung carcinoma. CDR3 protein: CASSARGKIGMNTEAFF. CDR3 in DNA: TGTGCCAGCAGTGCTCGGGGTAAGATCGGAATGAACACTGAAGCTTTCTTT. Combining the CDR3 with reference TRBV2 and TRBJ1-1 gives the whole variable domain EPEVTQTPSHQVTQMGQEVILRCVPISNHLYFYWYRQILGQKVEFLVSFYNNEISEKSEIFDDQFSVERPDGSNFTLKIRSTKLEDSAMYFCASSARGKIGMNTEAFFGQGTRLTVV.